What follows describes a single T cell receptor beta chain. This entry is derived from a study of blood T cell repertoires in COVID-19. Overall study context: The United States, Italy and Spain supplied acute and convalescent COVID-19 samples.

The V gene's germline CDR1 is LGHDT and CDR2 YNNKEL (reference sequence). The CDR3 length is 16 residues. After removal of 2 bases from V and 6 bases from J, the junction contained 9 bases not matched to a gene. In the authors' workflow: For nucleated cells, counts were estimated from reference gene primer amplification. The assay was immunoSEQ multiplex PCR, and TCRdb's table has in-frame clones only and misses some. V and J calls plus clone size are reproduced from that table; the DNA served to infer D and trimming. The sample records about 100,000 clones, roughly 77% being singletons. This sequence was found in a human donor in a cohort sampled during active COVID-19. The chain has TRBV3-1 (or the pseudogene TRBV3-2) and TRBJ2-1; 8 nucleotides line up with TRBD2. The sample consisted of peripheral blood. The chain's CDR3 is CASSQFVGLGFNEQFF. In nucleotides, the CDR3 is TGTGCCAGCAGCCAATTTGTGGGACTAGGGTTCAATGAGCAGTTCTTC.